The sequence of this T cell receptor beta chain was determined in a study of T cell responses to AZD1222 COVID-19 vaccine. The data were produced by immunoSEQ multiplex PCR, yet TCRdb's version contains in-frame clones alone and is incomplete. The sample shows some 130,000 clones, about 92% of them seen only once. V was trimmed by 2 bases and J by 0 bases, leaving 10 bases between them. From germline, CDR1 is LGHDT and CDR2 YNNKEL (reference sequence). The CDR3 contains 15 residues. The origin of this receptor is an adult in good health. The chain joins TRBV3-1 (or the pseudogene TRBV3-2) to TRBJ1-2; D may be TRBD1 (5 bases). The sequencing here drew on peripheral blood, taken on day 0 of AZD1222 vaccination. The CDR3 region is CASSQLAGSNYGYTF. As DNA, the CDR3 is TGTGCCAGCAGCCAATTGGCAGGGTCTAACTATGGCTACACCTTC.